This TCR beta chain was recovered during a study of Tregs in tolerant kidney transplant recipients. Sequenced by immunoSEQ multiplex PCR; TCRdb stores in-frame clones only, minus some. The profile shows about 46,000 clones, under 95% of them singletons. CDR1 and CDR2 (germline): MNHEY, SMNVEV (reference sequence). After removal of 6 bases from V and 4 bases from J, the junction contained 8 bases not matched to a gene. The CDR3 length is 15 residues. The sequence was obtained from a human donor in good health. The sample consisted of Tregs from blood. The chain uses TRBV27 and TRBJ1-3, with 8 bases matching TRBD1. The CDR3 reads CASSRTGSLGNTIYF. The CDR3 region has the DNA TGTGCCAGCAGCCGGACAGGGAGCCTCGGAAACACCATATATTTT.